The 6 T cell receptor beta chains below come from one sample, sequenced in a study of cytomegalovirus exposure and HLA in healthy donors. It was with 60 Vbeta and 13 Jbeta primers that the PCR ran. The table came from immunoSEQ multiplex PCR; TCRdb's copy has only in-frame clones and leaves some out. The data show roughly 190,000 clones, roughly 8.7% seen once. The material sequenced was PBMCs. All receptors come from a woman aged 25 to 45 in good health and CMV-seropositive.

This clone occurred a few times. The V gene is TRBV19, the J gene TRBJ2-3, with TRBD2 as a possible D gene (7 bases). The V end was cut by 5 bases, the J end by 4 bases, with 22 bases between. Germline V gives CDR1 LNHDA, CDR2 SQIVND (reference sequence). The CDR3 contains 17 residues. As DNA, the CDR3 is TGTGCCAGTAGTGGGATCTCGGCGGGGGAGGGGGCAGATACGCAGTATTTT. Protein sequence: CASSGISAGEGADTQYF.

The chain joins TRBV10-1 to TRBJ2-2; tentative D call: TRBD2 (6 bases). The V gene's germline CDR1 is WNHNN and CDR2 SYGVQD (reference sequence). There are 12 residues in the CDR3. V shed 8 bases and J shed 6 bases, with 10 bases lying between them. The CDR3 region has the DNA TGCGCCAGCCGGGGGAATTCCGGGGAGCTGTTTTTT. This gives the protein CASRGNSGELFF.

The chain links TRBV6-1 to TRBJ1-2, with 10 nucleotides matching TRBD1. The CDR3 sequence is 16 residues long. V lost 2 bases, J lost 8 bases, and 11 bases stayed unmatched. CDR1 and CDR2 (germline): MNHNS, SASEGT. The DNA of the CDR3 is TGTGCCAGCAGTGAACTGGACAGGGGGGTGTGGAGGGGCTACACCTTC. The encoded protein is CASSELDRGVWRGYTF.

CDR3 loop: CASSTPGGGNQPQHF. DNA for the CDR3: TGTGCCAGTAGTACCCCGGGGGGGGGCAATCAGCCCCAGCATTTT. The rearrangement uses TRBV19 and TRBJ1-5; D perhaps matches TRBD1 (5 bases). CDR3 length equals 15 residues. Germline lookup yields CDR1 LNHDA and CDR2 SQIVND (reference sequence). Trimming took off 4 bases at V and 2 bases at J, with 12 bases between the two ends.

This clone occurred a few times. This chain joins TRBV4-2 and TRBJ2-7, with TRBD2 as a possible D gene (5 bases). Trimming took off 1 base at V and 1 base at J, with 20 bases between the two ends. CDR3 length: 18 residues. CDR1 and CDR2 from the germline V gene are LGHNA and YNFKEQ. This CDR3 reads CASSQGVATIGISYEQYF. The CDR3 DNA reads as TGTGCCAGCAGCCAAGGGGTTGCGACTATAGGTATATCCTACGAGCAGTACTTC.

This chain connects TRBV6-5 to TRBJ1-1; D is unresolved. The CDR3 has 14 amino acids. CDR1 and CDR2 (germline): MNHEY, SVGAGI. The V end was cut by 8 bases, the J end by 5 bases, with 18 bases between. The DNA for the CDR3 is TGTGCCAGCGGGTCCTCGGGGAGCGGGACTGAAGCTTTCTTT. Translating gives CASGSSGSGTEAFF.